Each of the 9 T cell receptor beta chains below was sequenced from the same sample in a study of shared clonotypes between healthy human individuals. The naive CD8 fraction comprised CD45RO-negative cells positively selected for CCR7 and excluded terminally differentiated effector memory CD45RA+ cells. Libraries were prepared by immunoSEQ multiplex PCR; TCRdb keeps only in-frame clonotypes and omits some of them. The sample has 760,000 or so clones, 96% seen once. The sequencing input was naive CD8+ T cells sorted from blood. The source of these receptors is a man aged 25-40 years in good health.

Note on this clone: At the DNA level, this CDR3 is encoded by other sequences in the same sample as well. The chain is built from TRBV7-6 and TRBJ2-1; 9 positions agree with TRBD2. This CDR3 is 14 amino acids long. J was trimmed by 4 bases and V by 5 bases; bases with no gene match: 3. In germline, CDR1 is SGHVS, CDR2 FNYEAQ. The CDR3 DNA sequence: TGTGCCAGCAGCCTTGCGGGAGGGTACAATGAGCAGTTCTTC. This encodes CASSLAGGYNEQFF.

This clone was recorded only once. The chain joins TRBV5-1 to TRBJ2-7; D is ambiguous. Per the germline V gene, CDR1 is SGHRS and CDR2 is YFSETQ. CDR3 length: 19 residues. V lost 5 bases and J 4 bases, leaving 31 bases between the germline ends. Here the CDR3 reads CASRKGPTSGIAPGYEQYF. The DNA for the CDR3 is TGCGCCAGCAGAAAAGGACCCACATCTGGAATAGCCCCCGGATACGAGCAGTACTTC. The full variable domain, rest sourced from reference TRBV5-1 and TRBJ2-7, is KAGVTQTPRYLIKTRGQQVTLSCSPISGHRSVSWYQQTPGQGLQFLFEYFSETQRNKGNFPGRFSGRQFSNSRSEMNVSTLELGDSALYLCASRKGPTSGIAPGYEQYFGPGTRLTVT.

The chain couples TRBV7-9 to TRBJ2-2; TRBD2 is a possible D gene (5 bases). Trimming left V 2 bases short and J 4 bases short, with 8 bases between. The CDR3 sequence is 14 residues long. Germline loops: CDR1 SEHNR, CDR2 FQNEAQ (reference sequence). CDR3: CASSLQLATGELFF. The CDR3 DNA sequence: TGTGCCAGCAGCTTACAGCTAGCCACCGGGGAGCTGTTTTTT.

This rearrangement joins TRBV21-1 to TRBJ2-3; the DNA was not used to check the table's D call, TRBD2. TRBV21-1 is an annotated pseudogene. This CDR3 has 15 residues. The CDR3, as DNA: TGTGCCAGCAGCAACCGGGTCGGCGGGGACGATGCGCAGTATTTT. Translation: CASSNRVGGDDAQYF.

This clone was seen just once. This chain uses TRBV5-6 with TRBJ2-1; perhaps D is TRBD1 or TRBD2 (5 bases each). Germline CDR1 SGHDT, CDR2 YYEEEE. The CDR3 contains 16 residues. Trimming took off 6 bases at V and 2 bases at J, with 18 bases between the two ends. CDR3 coding DNA: TGTGCCAGCATAATCCTGTCCAGGGAGCCCTACAATGAGCAGTTCTTC. It codes for CASIILSREPYNEQFF.

The CDR3 region is CASSQEGHLSSYEQYF. DNA for the CDR3: TGCGCCAGCAGTCAAGAGGGACATTTGAGCTCCTACGAGCAGTACTTC. The chain carries TRBV23-1 and TRBJ2-7; D possibly corresponds to TRBD1 (6 bases). TRBV23-1 is reported as an ORF; its role is uncertain. V gave up 2 bases and J gave up 0 bases, with 14 bases separating them. The CDR3 contains 16 residues.

The chain joins TRBV28 to TRBJ1-5; D is undetermined. The V and J ends lost 2 bases and 6 bases respectively, with 8 bases between them. The CDR3 loop spans 13 amino acids. Germline loops: CDR1 MDHEN, CDR2 SYDVKM. The CDR3 loop is CASSLRGVQPQHF. The CDR3 DNA sequence: TGTGCCAGCAGTTTACGTGGGGTTCAGCCCCAGCATTTT.

The rearrangement uses TRBV7-9 and TRBJ2-1; no reliable D call. In germline, CDR1 is SEHNR, CDR2 FQNEAQ (reference sequence). V gave up 7 bases and J gave up 5 bases, with 3 bases separating them. CDR3 size: 10 residues. CDR3 coding DNA: TGTGCCAGCATCGACAATGAGCAGTTCTTC. Encoded protein: CASIDNEQFF.

The chain combines TRBV7-9 with TRBJ1-1; 8 bases match TRBD1. V dropped 5 bases and J dropped 1; count of bases not matched to a gene: 9. The germline V gene has CDR1 SEHNR and CDR2 FQNEAQ (reference sequence). The CDR3 extends over 16 amino acids. This chain's CDR3 is CASSSSTGVANTEAFF. The CDR3 coding sequence is TGTGCCAGCAGCAGCTCGACAGGGGTCGCGAACACTGAAGCTTTCTTT.